This TCR beta chain derives from a study of beta chain features in type 1 diabetes. The isolated RNA, all of it, was reverse transcribed, so expressed TCRB transcripts were what got sequenced. Measured with immunoSEQ multiplex PCR; TCRdb has only the in-frame clones, and not every one. The table records roughly 150,000 clones, around 8% of them present only once. The CDR3 has 13 amino acids. Trimming took 2 bases from V and 8 from J, leaving 10 bases between them. CDR1 and CDR2 (germline): SGHAT, FQNNGV. Findings and caveats of the study: Significant though moderate, a shortening of TCRB CDR3s appeared in all four CD4+ subsets of Type 1 diabetes patients.

Concerning this clone: The antigen is unknown.

The chain carries TRBV11-2 and TRBJ2-1; D is undetermined. This TCR came from a woman aged 40 to 55 with type 1 diabetes. Sequenced material: central memory CD4+ T cells from blood. The CDR3 region has the DNA TGTGCCAGCAGCTTAAGGTTTGAGGATGAGCAGTTCTTC. Translating it yields CASSLRFEDEQFF.